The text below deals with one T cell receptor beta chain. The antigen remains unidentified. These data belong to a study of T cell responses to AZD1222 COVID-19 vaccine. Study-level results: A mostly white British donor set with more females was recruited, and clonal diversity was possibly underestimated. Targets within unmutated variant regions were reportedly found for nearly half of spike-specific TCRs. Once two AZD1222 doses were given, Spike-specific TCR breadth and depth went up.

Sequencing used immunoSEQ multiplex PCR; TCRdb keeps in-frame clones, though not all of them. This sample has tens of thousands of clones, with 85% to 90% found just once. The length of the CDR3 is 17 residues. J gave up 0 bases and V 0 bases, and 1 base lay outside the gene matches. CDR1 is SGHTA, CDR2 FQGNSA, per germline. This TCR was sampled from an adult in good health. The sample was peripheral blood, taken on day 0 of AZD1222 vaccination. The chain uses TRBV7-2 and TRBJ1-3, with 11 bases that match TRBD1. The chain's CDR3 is CASSLAGTGGSGNTIYF. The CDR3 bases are TGTGCCAGCAGCTTAGCTGGGACAGGGGGCTCTGGAAACACCATATATTTT.